This T cell receptor beta chain stems from a study of T cells in women clearing cervical HPV infection. Regarding the study as a whole: Repertoire richness, not evenness, was significantly elevated in CIN3+ cases versus controls.

Clones were read by immunoSEQ multiplex PCR, and TCRdb kept only the in-frame ones, dropping some. Its table lists about 35,000 clones. The CDR3 contains 15 residues. Germline V lookup: CDR1 SEHNR, CDR2 FQNEAQ (reference sequence). Details on this clone: Antigen unknown. The CDR3 goes on 3 residues after the read ends, and that part is filled in from the germline J gene.

Material: blood buffy coat. The V gene is TRBV7-9, the J gene TRBJ2-3, with 8 bases fitting TRBD1. The clonotype comes from a woman between 18 and 70 years old with a cervical HPV16 infection that either progressed to CIN3+ or cleared (not recorded which). The covered CDR3 bases are TGTGCCAGCACCGGGGACAGGCGAGTTGAAGGGACG. Translated: CASTGDRRVEGT. The CDR3, in full, reads CASTGDRRVEGTQYF.